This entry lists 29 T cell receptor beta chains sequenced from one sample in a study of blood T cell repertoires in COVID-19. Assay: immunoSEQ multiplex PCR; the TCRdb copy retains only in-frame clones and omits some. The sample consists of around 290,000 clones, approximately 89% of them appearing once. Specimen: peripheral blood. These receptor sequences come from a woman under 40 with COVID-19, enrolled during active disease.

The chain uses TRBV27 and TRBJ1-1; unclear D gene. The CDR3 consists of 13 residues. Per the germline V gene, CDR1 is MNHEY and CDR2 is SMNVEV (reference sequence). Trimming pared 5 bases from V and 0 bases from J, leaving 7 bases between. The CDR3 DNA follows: TGTGCCAGCAGTGGAGGGATGAACACTGAAGCTTTCTTT. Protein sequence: CASSGGMNTEAFF.

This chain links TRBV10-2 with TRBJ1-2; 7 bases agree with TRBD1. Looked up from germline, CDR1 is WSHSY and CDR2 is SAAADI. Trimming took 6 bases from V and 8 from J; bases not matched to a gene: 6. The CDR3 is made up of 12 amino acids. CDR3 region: CASSEGTEGYTF. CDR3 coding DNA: TGCGCCAGCAGCGAAGGGACAGAAGGCTACACCTTC.

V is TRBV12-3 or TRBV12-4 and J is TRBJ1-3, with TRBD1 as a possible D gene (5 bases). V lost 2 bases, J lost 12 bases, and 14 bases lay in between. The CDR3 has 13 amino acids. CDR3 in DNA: TGTGCCAGCAGTTTATCAGGGCCGACTTTCATATATTTT. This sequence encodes CASSLSGPTFIYF.

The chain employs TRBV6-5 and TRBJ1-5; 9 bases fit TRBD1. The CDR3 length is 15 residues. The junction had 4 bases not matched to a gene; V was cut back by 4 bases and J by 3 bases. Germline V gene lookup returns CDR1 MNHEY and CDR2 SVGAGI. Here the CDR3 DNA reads TGTGCCAGCAGTTCCGACAGGGGGATCAATCAGCCCCAGCATTTT. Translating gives CASSSDRGINQPQHF.

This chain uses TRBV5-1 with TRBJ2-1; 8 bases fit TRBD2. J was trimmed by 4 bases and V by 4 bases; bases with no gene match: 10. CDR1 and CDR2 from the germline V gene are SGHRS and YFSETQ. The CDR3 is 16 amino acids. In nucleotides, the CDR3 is TGCGCCAGCAGCCCGGAAGGGACTAGTATGTACAATGAGCAGTTCTTC. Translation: CASSPEGTSMYNEQFF.

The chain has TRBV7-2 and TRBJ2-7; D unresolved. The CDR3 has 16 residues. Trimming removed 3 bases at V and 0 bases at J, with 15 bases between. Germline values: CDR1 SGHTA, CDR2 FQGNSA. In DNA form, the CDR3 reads TGTGCCAGCAGCTTCTCGCCCACAGATTACTCCTACGAGCAGTACTTC. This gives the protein CASSFSPTDYSYEQYF. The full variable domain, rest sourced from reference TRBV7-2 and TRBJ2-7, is GAGVSQSPSNKVTEKGKDVELRCDPISGHTALYWYRQSLGQGLEFLIYFQGNSAPDKSGLPSDRFSAERTGGSVSTLTIQRTQQEDSAVYLCASSFSPTDYSYEQYFGPGTRLTVT.

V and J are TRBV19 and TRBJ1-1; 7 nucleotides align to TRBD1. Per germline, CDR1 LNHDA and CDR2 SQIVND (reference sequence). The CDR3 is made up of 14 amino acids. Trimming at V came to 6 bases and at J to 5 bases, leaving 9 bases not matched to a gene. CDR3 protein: CASSTSGGWTEAFF. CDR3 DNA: TGTGCCAGTAGCACATCAGGGGGTTGGACTGAAGCTTTCTTT.

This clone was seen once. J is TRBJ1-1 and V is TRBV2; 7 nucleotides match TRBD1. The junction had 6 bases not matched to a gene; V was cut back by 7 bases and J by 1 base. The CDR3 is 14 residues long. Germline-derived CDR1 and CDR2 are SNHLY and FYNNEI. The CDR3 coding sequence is TGTGCCAGCACAAACAGGGACAGGAACACTGAAGCTTTCTTT. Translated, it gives CASTNRDRNTEAFF.

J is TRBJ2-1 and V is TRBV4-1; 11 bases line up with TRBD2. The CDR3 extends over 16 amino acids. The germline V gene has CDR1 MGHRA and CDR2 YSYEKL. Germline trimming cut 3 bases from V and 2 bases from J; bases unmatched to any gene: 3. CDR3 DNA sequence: TGCGCCAGCAGCCAGATGACTAGCGGGACCTACAATGAGCAGTTCTTC. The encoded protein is CASSQMTSGTYNEQFF.

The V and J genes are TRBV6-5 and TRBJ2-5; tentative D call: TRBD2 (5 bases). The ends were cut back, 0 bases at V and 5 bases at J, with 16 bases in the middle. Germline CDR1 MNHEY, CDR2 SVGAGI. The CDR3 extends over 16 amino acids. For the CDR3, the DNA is TGTGCCAGCAGTTACTCGACGCGGGCTACCTGGGAGACCCAGTACTTC. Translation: CASSYSTRATWETQYF.

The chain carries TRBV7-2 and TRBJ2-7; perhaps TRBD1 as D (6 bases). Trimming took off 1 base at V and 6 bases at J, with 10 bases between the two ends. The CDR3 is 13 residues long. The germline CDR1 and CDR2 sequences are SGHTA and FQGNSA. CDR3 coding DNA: TGTGCCAGCAGCTTAGGGGGGCCAGGCGAGCAGTACTTC. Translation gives CASSLGGPGEQYF. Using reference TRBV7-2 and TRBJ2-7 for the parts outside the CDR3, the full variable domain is GAGVSQSPSNKVTEKGKDVELRCDPISGHTALYWYRQSLGQGLEFLIYFQGNSAPDKSGLPSDRFSAERTGGSVSTLTIQRTQQEDSAVYLCASSLGGPGEQYFGPGTRLTVT.

The CDR3 DNA reads TGTGCCAGCAGCCTCGGGACAGTCTCATCCTACGAGCAGTACTTC. Its protein is CASSLGTVSSYEQYF. The chain carries TRBV7-2 and TRBJ2-7; TRBD1 agrees at 7 bases. The CDR3 has 15 amino acids. Germline-derived CDR1 and CDR2 are SGHTA and FQGNSA. The V gene end was trimmed by 5 bases and the J gene end by 1 base; junction bases not matched to a gene: 8.

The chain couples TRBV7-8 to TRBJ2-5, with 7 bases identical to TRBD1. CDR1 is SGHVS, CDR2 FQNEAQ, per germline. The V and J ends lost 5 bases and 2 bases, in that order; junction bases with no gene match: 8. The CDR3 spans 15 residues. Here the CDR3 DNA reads TGTGCCAGCAGCGCCTGGGACAGCATACAAGAGACCCAGTACTTC. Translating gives CASSAWDSIQETQYF.

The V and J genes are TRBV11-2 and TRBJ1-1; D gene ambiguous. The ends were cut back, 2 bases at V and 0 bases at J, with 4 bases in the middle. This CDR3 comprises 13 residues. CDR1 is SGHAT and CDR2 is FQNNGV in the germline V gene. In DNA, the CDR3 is TGTGCCAGCAGCTTACTTTTGAACACTGAAGCTTTCTTT. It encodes CASSLLLNTEAFF.

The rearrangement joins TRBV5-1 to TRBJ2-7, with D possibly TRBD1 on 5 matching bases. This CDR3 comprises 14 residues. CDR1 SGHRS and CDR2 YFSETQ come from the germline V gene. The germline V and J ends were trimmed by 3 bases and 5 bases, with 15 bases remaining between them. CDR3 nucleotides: TGCGCCAGCAGCTCAGGCCAGGGATCCCACGAGCAGTACTTC. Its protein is CASSSGQGSHEQYF.

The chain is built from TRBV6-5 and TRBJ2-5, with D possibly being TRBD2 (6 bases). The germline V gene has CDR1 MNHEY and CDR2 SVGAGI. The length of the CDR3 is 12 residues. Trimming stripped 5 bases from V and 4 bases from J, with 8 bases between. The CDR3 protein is CASSRDLETQYF. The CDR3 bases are TGTGCCAGCAGTCGGGACTTAGAGACCCAGTACTTC.

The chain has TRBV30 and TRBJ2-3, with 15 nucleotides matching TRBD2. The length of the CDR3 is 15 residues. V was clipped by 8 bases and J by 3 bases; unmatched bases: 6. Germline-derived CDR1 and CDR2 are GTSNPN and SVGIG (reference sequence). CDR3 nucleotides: TGTGCCCACCGAGGGACTAGCGGGAGGACAGATACGCAGTATTTT. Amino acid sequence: CAHRGTSGRTDTQYF.

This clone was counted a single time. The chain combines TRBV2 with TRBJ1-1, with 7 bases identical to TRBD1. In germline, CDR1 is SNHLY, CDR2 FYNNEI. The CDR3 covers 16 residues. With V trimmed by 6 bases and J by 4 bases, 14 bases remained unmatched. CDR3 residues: CASSDLTGARSTEAFF. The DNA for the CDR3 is TGTGCCAGCAGCGACCTTACAGGGGCGCGGAGCACTGAAGCTTTCTTT. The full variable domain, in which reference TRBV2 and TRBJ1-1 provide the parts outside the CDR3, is EPEVTQTPSHQVTQMGQEVILRCVPISNHLYFYWYRQILGQKVEFLVSFYNNEISEKSEIFDDQFSVERPDGSNFTLKIRSTKLEDSAMYFCASSDLTGARSTEAFFGQGTRLTVV.

CDR3 bases: TGTGCCAGCAGTTTAGCGCAGGAAAATGAAGCTTTCTTT. It specifies CASSLAQENEAFF. The chain joins TRBV12-3 or TRBV12-4 to TRBJ1-1; D is unclear. The V end lost 0 bases, the J end lost 7 bases, and 9 bases lay between the germline ends. The CDR3 is 13 residues long.

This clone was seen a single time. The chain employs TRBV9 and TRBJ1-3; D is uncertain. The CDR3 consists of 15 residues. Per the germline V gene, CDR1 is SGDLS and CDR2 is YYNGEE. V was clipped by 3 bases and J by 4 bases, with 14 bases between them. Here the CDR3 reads CASSDPRGGGNTIYF. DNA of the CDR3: TGTGCCAGCAGCGACCCTCGCGGTGGAGGAAACACCATATATTTT.

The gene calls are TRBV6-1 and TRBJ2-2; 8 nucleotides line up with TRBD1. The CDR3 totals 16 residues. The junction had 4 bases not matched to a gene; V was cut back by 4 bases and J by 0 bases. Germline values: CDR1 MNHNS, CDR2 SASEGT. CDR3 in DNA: TGTGCCAGCAGTGTAGACAGGGGCGCGAACACCGGGGAGCTGTTTTTT. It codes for CASSVDRGANTGELFF.

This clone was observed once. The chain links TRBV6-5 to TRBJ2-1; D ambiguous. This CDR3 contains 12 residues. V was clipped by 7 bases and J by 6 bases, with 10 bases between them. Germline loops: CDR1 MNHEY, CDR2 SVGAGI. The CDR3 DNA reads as TGTGCCAGCAAAGATTCAGGCAATGAGCAGTTCTTC. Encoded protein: CASKDSGNEQFF.

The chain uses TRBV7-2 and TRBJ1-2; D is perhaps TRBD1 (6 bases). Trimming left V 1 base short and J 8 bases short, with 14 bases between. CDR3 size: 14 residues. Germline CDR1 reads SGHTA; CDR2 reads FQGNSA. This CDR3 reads CASSLVRGWEGYTF. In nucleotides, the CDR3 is TGTGCCAGCAGCTTAGTCAGGGGATGGGAGGGCTACACCTTC.

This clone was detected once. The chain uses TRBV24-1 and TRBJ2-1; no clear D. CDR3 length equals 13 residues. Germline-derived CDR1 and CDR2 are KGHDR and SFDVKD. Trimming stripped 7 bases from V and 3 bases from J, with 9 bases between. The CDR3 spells CATRKERYNEQFF. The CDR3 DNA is TGTGCCACCAGGAAGGAGCGCTACAATGAGCAGTTCTTC.

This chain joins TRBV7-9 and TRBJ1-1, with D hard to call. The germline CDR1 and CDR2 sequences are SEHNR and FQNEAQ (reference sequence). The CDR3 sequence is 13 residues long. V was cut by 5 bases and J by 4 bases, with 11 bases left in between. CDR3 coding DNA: TGTGCCAGCAGCCCAAAGCGGACCACTGAAGCTTTCTTT. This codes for CASSPKRTTEAFF.

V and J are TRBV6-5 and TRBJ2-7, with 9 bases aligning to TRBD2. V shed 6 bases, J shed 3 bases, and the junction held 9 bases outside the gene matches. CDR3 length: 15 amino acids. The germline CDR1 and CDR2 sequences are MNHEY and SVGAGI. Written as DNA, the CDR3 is TGTGCCAGCAGAACCGGGACTAGCCCTATCTACGAGCAGTACTTC. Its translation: CASRTGTSPIYEQYF.

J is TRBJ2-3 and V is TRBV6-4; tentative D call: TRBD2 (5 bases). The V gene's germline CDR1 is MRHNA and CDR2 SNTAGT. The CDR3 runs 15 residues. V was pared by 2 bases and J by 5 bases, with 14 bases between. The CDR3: CASSDLPRAGDTQYF. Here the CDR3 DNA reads TGTGCCAGCAGTGACCTACCGAGGGCTGGAGATACGCAGTATTTT.

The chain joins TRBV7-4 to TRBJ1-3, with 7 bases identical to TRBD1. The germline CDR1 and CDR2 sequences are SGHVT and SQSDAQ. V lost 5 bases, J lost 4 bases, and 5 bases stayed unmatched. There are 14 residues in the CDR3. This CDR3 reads CASSKQGKGNTIYF. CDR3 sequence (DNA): TGTGCCAGCAGCAAACAGGGGAAAGGAAACACCATATATTTT.

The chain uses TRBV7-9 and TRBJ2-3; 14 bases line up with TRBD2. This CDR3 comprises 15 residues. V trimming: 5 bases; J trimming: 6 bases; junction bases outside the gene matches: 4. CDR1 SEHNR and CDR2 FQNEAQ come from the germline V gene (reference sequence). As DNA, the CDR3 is TGTGCCAGCAGCCGACTAGCGGGAGGGCCCGATACGCAGTATTTT. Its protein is CASSRLAGGPDTQYF. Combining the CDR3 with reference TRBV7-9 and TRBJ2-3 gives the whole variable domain DTGVSQNPRHKITKRGQNVTFRCDPISEHNRLYWYRQTLGQGPEFLTYFQNEAQLEKSRLLSDRFSAERPKGSFSTLEIQRTEQGDSAMYLCASSRLAGGPDTQYFGPGTRLTVL.